This entry lists 27 T cell receptor beta chains sequenced from one sample in a study of blood T cell repertoires in COVID-19. Using immunoSEQ multiplex PCR, the repertoire was profiled, and TCRdb retains in-frame clones only, with some absent. The table lists tens of thousands of clones, 80% of them singletons. The material sequenced was peripheral blood. Receptors were obtained from a man in his 60s with acute or convalescent COVID-19.

The chain recombines TRBV6-6 with TRBJ1-2; TRBD1 matches 8 bases. The germline gives CDR1 MNHNY, CDR2 SVGAGI (reference sequence). The junction had 12 bases not matched to a gene; V was cut back by 6 bases and J by 6 bases. The CDR3 consists of 15 residues. The CDR3 spells CASRPRGQGVDGYTF. CDR3 DNA sequence: TGTGCCAGCAGACCTCGAGGACAGGGTGTGGATGGCTACACCTTC.

The rearrangement joins TRBV10-3 to TRBJ1-6; no clear D gene. V lost 4 bases and J lost 0, with 4 bases in between. CDR1 and CDR2 (germline): ENHRY, SYGVKD. The length of the CDR3 is 14 residues. This CDR3 is CAISAGSYNSPLHF. DNA of the CDR3: TGTGCCATCAGTGCCGGCTCCTATAATTCACCCCTCCACTTT.

This clone was seen a single time. V usage is TRBV11-1 and J usage is TRBJ2-2, with D hard to call. This CDR3 has 14 residues. The V end lost 0 bases, the J end lost 6 bases, and 8 bases lay between the germline ends. Looked up from germline, CDR1 is SGHAT and CDR2 is FQDESV (reference sequence). The CDR3 spells CASSLASVAGELFF. The CDR3 DNA sequence: TGTGCCAGCAGCTTAGCGTCGGTTGCCGGGGAGCTGTTTTTT.

The J gene is TRBJ2-2, the V gene TRBV2; possibly TRBD1 for D (6 bases). V shed 5 bases and J shed 5 bases, with 18 bases lying between them. Germline values: CDR1 SNHLY, CDR2 FYNNEI. The CDR3 runs 16 residues. The CDR3 DNA follows: TGTGCCAGCAGTAGAGACACCCCAGGGGTAACCGGGGAGCTGTTTTTT. Translation gives CASSRDTPGVTGELFF. Supplemented by reference TRBV2 and TRBJ2-2, the full variable domain reads EPEVTQTPSHQVTQMGQEVILRCVPISNHLYFYWYRQILGQKVEFLVSFYNNEISEKSEIFDDQFSVERPDGSNFTLKIRSTKLEDSAMYFCASSRDTPGVTGELFFGEGSRLTVL.

This clone was seen only once. This chain connects TRBV18 to TRBJ1-2, with 7 bases lining up with TRBD1. Germline V gene lookup returns CDR1 KGHSH and CDR2 LQKENI. V dropped 0 bases and J dropped 8; count of bases not matched to a gene: 6. The CDR3 totals 14 residues. CDR3 loop: CASSPPNRGQGYTF. CDR3 nucleotide sequence: TGTGCCAGCTCACCACCGAACAGGGGTCAGGGCTACACCTTC.

V usage is TRBV5-4 and J usage is TRBJ2-7; TRBD2 might be the D (5 bases). The CDR3 covers 15 residues. Trimming cost V 4 bases and J 0 bases, with 14 bases left between them. Germline V gene sequence: CDR1 SGHNT, CDR2 YYREEE (reference sequence). DNA for the CDR3: TGTGCCAGCAGCCGCCCTAGTGGGAGCTCCTACGAGCAGTACTTC. Its translation: CASSRPSGSSYEQYF.

The chain recombines TRBV5-6 with TRBJ2-7, with D perhaps TRBD1 (6 bases). The V gene lost 3 bases and the J gene lost 0 bases, with 10 bases spanning the gap. CDR3 size: 14 residues. Germline V gene sequence: CDR1 SGHDT, CDR2 YYEEEE. The DNA of the CDR3 is TGTGCCAGCAGCTCCGGGACACCCTCCTACGAGCAGTACTTC. Residues: CASSSGTPSYEQYF.

The J gene is TRBJ2-1, the V gene TRBV12-3 or TRBV12-4; the D gene is possibly TRBD1 (6 bases). CDR3 length: 13 residues. V was cut by 7 bases and J by 9 bases, with 16 bases left in between. Here the CDR3 reads CASKSGAPGEQFF. CDR3 nucleotide sequence: TGTGCCAGCAAGTCAGGGGCACCGGGTGAGCAGTTCTTC.

This sequence joins TRBV7-9 and TRBJ1-5, with a weak D call TRBD1 (6 bases). Trimming removed 3 bases from V and 7 bases from J, with 13 bases in between. This CDR3 region has 14 residues. Per germline, CDR1 SEHNR and CDR2 FQNEAQ (reference sequence). This chain's CDR3 is CASSLDRIPQPQHF. CDR3 nucleotides: TGTGCCAGCAGCTTGGACAGAATCCCCCAGCCCCAGCATTTT.

The CDR3 sequence: CASSLGAGGGKVSDTQYF. CDR3 coding DNA: TGTGCCAGCAGCTTGGGAGCGGGCGGGGGGAAAGTGTCGGATACGCAGTATTTT. The V call is TRBV5-4, the J call TRBJ2-3, with TRBD2 matching over 8 bases. Germline values: CDR1 SGHNT, CDR2 YYREEE (reference sequence). V lost 0 bases and J lost 6; bases outside the gene matches: 15. The CDR3 has 18 amino acids.

The chain joins TRBV7-3 to TRBJ1-3; the D gene is possibly TRBD1 (5 bases). CDR1 is SGHTA and CDR2 is FQGTGA in the germline V gene. The CDR3 has 13 residues. With 5 bases removed from V and 5 bases from J, the gap between germline ends came to 10 bases. This chain's CDR3 is CASSRRARNTIYF. The CDR3 DNA follows: TGTGCCAGCAGCCGCAGGGCGAGAAACACCATATATTTT.

The rearrangement joins TRBV6-2 or TRBV6-3 to TRBJ2-6; the match to TRBD1 covers 8 bases. The germline gives CDR1 MNHEY, CDR2 SVGEGT. This CDR3 comprises 14 residues. The ends lost 5 bases at V and 3 bases at J; junction bases unmatched: 0. CDR3 nucleotides: TGTGCCAGCAGTACAGGGGGTGGGGCCAACGTCCTGACTTTC. Translating it yields CASSTGGGANVLTF.

The rearrangement joins TRBV6-5 to TRBJ1-5, with D maybe TRBD1 (6 bases). CDR3 length: 15 amino acids. In germline, CDR1 is MNHEY, CDR2 SVGAGI. The V and J ends lost 9 bases and 4 bases respectively, with 19 bases between them. As DNA, the CDR3 is TGTGCCAGTCAATCTAGGACAGCCACTAATCAGCCCCAGCATTTT. Residues: CASQSRTATNQPQHF.

V and J are TRBV2 and TRBJ1-2, with 12 bases identical to TRBD1. V was clipped by 4 bases and J by 4 bases; unmatched bases: 4. Germline V lookup: CDR1 SNHLY, CDR2 FYNNEI. The CDR3 runs 15 residues. The CDR3: CASSGSGQGAYGYTF. The CDR3 bases are TGTGCCAGCAGTGGATCGGGACAGGGGGCCTATGGCTACACCTTC.

The rearrangement links TRBV28 to TRBJ1-3, with D possibly TRBD1 on 6 matching bases. V lost 3 bases and J lost 0, with 15 bases in between. The germline CDR1 and CDR2 sequences are MDHEN and SYDVKM. This CDR3 comprises 17 residues. The CDR3 is CASSFWSGEISGNTIYF. The CDR3 nucleotides read TGTGCCAGCAGTTTTTGGTCAGGGGAAATCTCTGGAAACACCATATATTTT.

The gene calls are TRBV2 and TRBJ2-3, with a tentative D call TRBD2 (6 bases). Germline CDR1 and CDR2: SNHLY and FYNNEI. CDR3 size: 13 residues. V dropped 6 bases and J dropped 10 bases, with 17 bases sitting between them. CDR3 loop: CASSGTSFTAQYF. CDR3 bases: TGTGCCAGCAGCGGGACTTCGTTTACTGCGCAGTATTTT.

V usage is TRBV24-1 and J usage is TRBJ2-1; 11 nucleotides match TRBD1. CDR3 length equals 13 residues. V was pared by 9 bases and J by 7 bases, with 4 bases of the junction left unmatched. Germline V CDR1 and CDR2: KGHDR, SFDVKD. The CDR3 sequence: CATDGQGANEQFF. For the CDR3, the DNA is TGTGCCACCGATGGACAGGGGGCAAATGAGCAGTTCTTC.

As DNA, the CDR3 is TGTGCCAGCAGTTTATTGGGAGGCACCATATATTTT. Translation gives CASSLLGGTIYF. The rearrangement uses TRBV28 and TRBJ1-3; unclear D gene. The CDR3 runs 12 residues. Between the trimmed V and J ends, which lost 1 base and 9 bases, there was a span of 7 bases. Germline lookup yields CDR1 MDHEN and CDR2 SYDVKM.

The J gene is TRBJ2-3, the V gene TRBV5-1; the D is unclear. The germline CDR1 and CDR2 sequences are SGHRS and YFSETQ. There are 13 residues in the CDR3. V gave up 2 bases and J gave up 0 bases, with 4 bases separating them. The CDR3 sequence is CASSFSSTDTQYF. In DNA, the CDR3 is TGCGCCAGCAGCTTTTCTAGCACAGATACGCAGTATTTT.

The gene calls are TRBV12-3 or TRBV12-4 and TRBJ2-7; TRBD2 matches 10 bases. The CDR3 length is 12 residues. Trimming took 6 bases from V and 10 from J; bases not matched to a gene: 6. The CDR3 loop is CASRSGGAPQYF. The CDR3 region has the DNA TGTGCCAGCAGAAGCGGGGGGGCTCCCCAGTACTTC.

The chain uses TRBV30 and TRBJ2-6; 9 bases align to TRBD1. Trimming removed 7 bases from V and 1 base from J; junction bases left unmatched: 5. CDR1 and CDR2 from the germline V gene are GTSNPN and SVGIG (reference sequence). CDR3 length equals 15 residues. The CDR3: CASGQGISGANVLTF. The CDR3 nucleotides are TGTGCCTCGGGACAGGGTATTTCTGGGGCCAACGTCCTGACTTTC.

The J gene is TRBJ2-7, the V gene TRBV6-6; 7 bases align to TRBD1. The V segment lost 6 bases and the J segment 0 bases; nucleotides outside the gene matches: 2. CDR3 size: 13 residues. Germline CDR1 reads MNHNY; CDR2 reads SVGAGI (reference sequence). The CDR3 reads CASSRQGSYEQYF. In nucleotides, the CDR3 is TGTGCCAGCAGCAGACAGGGCTCCTACGAGCAGTACTTC.

The genes are TRBV15 and TRBJ2-2; 11 bases are shared with TRBD2. V was pared by 5 bases and J by 3 bases, with 8 bases of the junction left unmatched. The CDR3 totals 17 residues. Looked up from germline, CDR1 is LNHNV and CDR2 is YYDKDF (reference sequence). The CDR3, as DNA: TGTGCCACCAGCGGAGTACCGGGACTAGCGGACACCGGGGAGCTGTTTTTT. Residues: CATSGVPGLADTGELFF.

This clone was seen a single time. This CDR3 reads CASSSGTAEETQYF. Here the CDR3 DNA reads TGCGCCAGCAGCTCCGGGACAGCAGAAGAGACCCAGTACTTC. This rearrangement joins TRBV5-1 to TRBJ2-5; 7 nucleotides line up with TRBD1. This CDR3 is built from 14 residues. Germline V gene lookup returns CDR1 SGHRS and CDR2 YFSETQ. J gave up 3 bases and V 3 bases, and 5 bases lay outside the gene matches.

The chain employs TRBV29-1 and TRBJ1-1, with TRBD1 identical over 7 bases. Germline V gene sequence: CDR1 SQVTM, CDR2 ANQGSEA. This CDR3 comprises 12 residues. The junction had 5 bases not matched to a gene; V was cut back by 6 bases and J by 4 bases. The CDR3 here is CSVGQVGTEAFF. The DNA for the CDR3 is TGCAGCGTCGGACAGGTGGGCACTGAAGCTTTCTTT.

This clone showed up just once. The gene calls are TRBV28 and TRBJ1-5; 7 nucleotides line up with TRBD1. Germline loops: CDR1 MDHEN, CDR2 SYDVKM. V gave up 5 bases and J gave up 8 bases; unmatched junction bases: 18. This CDR3 is built from 17 residues. CDR3 sequence (DNA): TGTGCCAGCAGTCCCCGATCCGGGACAGACGGGACGAAGCCCCAGCATTTT. This codes for CASSPRSGTDGTKPQHF.

This chain connects TRBV5-1 to TRBJ1-4, with TRBD1 matching over 7 bases. The CDR3 totals 13 residues. V trimming: 8 bases; J trimming: 8 bases; junction bases outside the gene matches: 9. Germline V CDR1 and CDR2: SGHRS, YFSETQ. The CDR3 spells CASSGSGGEKLFF. The CDR3 coding sequence is TGCGCCAGTTCGGGGTCAGGGGGAGAAAAACTGTTTTTT.